This TCR beta chain emerged from a study of cytomegalovirus exposure and HLA in healthy donors. The PCR employed 60 Vbeta primers together with 13 Jbeta primers. The assay was immunoSEQ multiplex PCR, and TCRdb's table has in-frame clones only and misses some. The sample holds approximately 170,000 clones; 77% are singletons and the top ten take 2.5% to 3.5%. The study's findings and limits: Previous analysis showed most TCR beta V segments were productive about 90% or about 30% of the time.

As regards this clone: Its specificity is not known.

Sequenced: PBMCs. The sequence derives from a female donor in good health and CMV-seronegative.

CDR3 residues: CSAAQGSFYEQYF. The CDR3 DNA sequence: TGCAGCGCCGCCCAGGGCAGCTTCTACGAGCAGTACTTC. The chain recombines TRBV29-1 with TRBJ2-7; D might be TRBD1 (5 bases). The CDR3 has 13 amino acids. Trimming cost V 7 bases and J 3 bases, with 16 bases left between them. The germline V gene encodes CDR1 SQVTM and CDR2 ANQGSEA.